Given below is one TCR beta chain in context. Its antigen specificity is not known. The sample holds no much larger clone one base away, and base qualities are not on file. This record belongs to a study of blood T cell repertoires in COVID-19 (dated by TCRdb to between 2020 and 2021). Regarding the study in general: Samples covering the acute and convalescent phases of COVID-19 were provided by collaborators in the United States, Italy and Spain. The prospective study material was composed of cDNA or gDNA derived from T cells, B-cell-depleted T cells, or PBMCs. Subjects who had been exposed to COVID-19, were actively infected with it, or had recovered from it provided the deeply sampled blood TCRbeta repertoires that made up the dataset. A freely available public database, intended as a resource for researchers studying the immune response to SARS-CoV-2, is where the repertoires were released. Samples came from the ongoing ImmuneRACE study (first 160 participants) plus 1,254 subjects from 6 global collaborators. A de-identified subject ID, COVID-19 status, age in years and sex were almost always included in the sample metadata. Where available, HLA class I and class II types were obtained from metadata supplied by the sample provider rather than from assay-based typing.

TCRbeta CDR3 regions were amplified from genomic DNA using the immunoSEQ Assay, a bias-controlled multiplex PCR. For the original study's pipeline: Within the assay, amplification of reference gene primers was used to estimate how many nucleated cells each sample contained. To quantify the absolute abundance of each unique TCRbeta CDR3 rearrangement, sequence reads were collapsed and filtered. Productive Simpson clonality was computed per sample as the square root of Simpson's diversity index over productive rearrangements. Drawn from immuneACCESS, this table holds only the in-frame rearrangements with V and J called that TCRdb kept. Clones are partly lost; checked studies trace under half to an unresolved V gene and leave the rest unexplained. V, J and clone size reflect that table, while D and trimming were determined from the DNA. For this sample the table gives 150,000 or so clones, of which about four fifths were detected only once. Clones ranked in the top ten supply nearly 15% of the sample.

CDR1 is given as SGHRS and CDR2 as YFSETQ, both from the germline V gene. The germline ends are 12 bases apart after V is trimmed by 2 bases and J by 4 bases. The CDR3, cysteine through phenylalanine, is 14 amino acids long. The DNA shown is the 42-base CDR3, in frame from base 1. Summary of the overall study and its limitations: The quantity of clinical and demographic metadata differed by source and by participant and was supplied without curation.

Collaborating institutions collected whole blood in K2EDTA tubes following their own protocols. Collaborator samples were shipped for TCRbeta analysis as frozen whole blood, isolated PBMCs, or DNA extracted from either sample type. The sample comprised peripheral blood. The receptor was isolated from a human donor with acute or convalescent COVID-19. The donor label of this sample is uncertain. Here the chain combines TRBV5-1 and TRBJ2-5; the D gene is possibly TRBD2, with 6 bases matching. The CDR3: CASSFGGIGETQYF. The nucleotide sequence reads TGCGCCAGCAGCTTCGGGGGAATCGGAGAGACCCAGTACTTC.